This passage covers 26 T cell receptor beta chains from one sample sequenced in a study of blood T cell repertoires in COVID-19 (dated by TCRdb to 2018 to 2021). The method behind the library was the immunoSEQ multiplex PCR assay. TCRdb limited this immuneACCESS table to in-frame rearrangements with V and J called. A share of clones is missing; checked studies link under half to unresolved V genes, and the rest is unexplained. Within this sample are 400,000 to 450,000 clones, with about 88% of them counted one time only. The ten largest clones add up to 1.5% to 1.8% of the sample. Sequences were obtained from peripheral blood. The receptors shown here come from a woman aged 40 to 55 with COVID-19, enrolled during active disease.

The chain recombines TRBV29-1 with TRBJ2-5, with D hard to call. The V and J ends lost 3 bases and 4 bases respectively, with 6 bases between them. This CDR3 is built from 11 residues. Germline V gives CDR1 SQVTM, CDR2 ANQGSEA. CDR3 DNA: TGCAGCGTTGACAAGAGAGAGACCCAGTACTTC. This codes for CSVDKRETQYF. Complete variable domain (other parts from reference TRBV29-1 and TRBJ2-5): SAVISQKPSRDICQRGTSLTIQCQVDSQVTMMFWYRQQPGQSLTLIATANQGSEATYESGFVIDKFPISRPNLTFSTLTVSNMSPEDSSIYLCSVDKRETQYFGPGTRLLVL.

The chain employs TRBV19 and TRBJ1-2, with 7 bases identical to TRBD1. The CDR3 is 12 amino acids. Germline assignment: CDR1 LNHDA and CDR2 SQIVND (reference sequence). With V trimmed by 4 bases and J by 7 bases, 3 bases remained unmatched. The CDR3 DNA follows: TGTGCCAGTAGTAACAGGGGTGGTGGCTACACCTTC. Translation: CASSNRGGGYTF.

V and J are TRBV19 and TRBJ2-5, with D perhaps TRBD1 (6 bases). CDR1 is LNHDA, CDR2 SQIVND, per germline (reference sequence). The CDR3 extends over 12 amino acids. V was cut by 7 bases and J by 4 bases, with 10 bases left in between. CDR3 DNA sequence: TGTGCCAGTAAGGAAGGGGGAGAGACCCAGTACTTC. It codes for CASKEGGETQYF.

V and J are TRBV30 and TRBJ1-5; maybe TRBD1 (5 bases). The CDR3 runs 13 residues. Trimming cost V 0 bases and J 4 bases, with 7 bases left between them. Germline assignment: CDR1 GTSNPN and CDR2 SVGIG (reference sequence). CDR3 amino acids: CAWSVQVNQPQHF. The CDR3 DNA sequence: TGTGCCTGGAGTGTACAGGTAAATCAGCCCCAGCATTTT.

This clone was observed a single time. Here the CDR3 DNA reads TGTGCCAGCACCCTTGACGGGGGGGCCAATAATTCACCCCTCCACTTT. Translation gives CASTLDGGANNSPLHF. The V gene is TRBV5-6, the J gene TRBJ1-6; D possibly corresponds to TRBD1 (6 bases). Per the germline V gene, CDR1 is SGHDT and CDR2 is YYEEEE. The CDR3 length is 16 residues. V lost 6 bases and J lost 5, with 18 bases in between.

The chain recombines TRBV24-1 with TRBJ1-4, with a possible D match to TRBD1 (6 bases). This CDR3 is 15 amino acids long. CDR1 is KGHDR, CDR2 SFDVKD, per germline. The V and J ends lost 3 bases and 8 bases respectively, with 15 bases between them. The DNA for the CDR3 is TGTGCCACCAGTGATACGAGGGGGTTTGGCGAAAAACTGTTTTTT. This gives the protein CATSDTRGFGEKLFF.

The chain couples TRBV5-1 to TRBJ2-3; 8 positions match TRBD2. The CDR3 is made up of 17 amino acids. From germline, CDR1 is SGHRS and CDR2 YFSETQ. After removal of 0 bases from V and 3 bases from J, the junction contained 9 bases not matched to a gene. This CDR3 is CASSLGRAGEATDTQYF. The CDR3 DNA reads TGCGCCAGCAGCTTGGGACGAGCGGGGGAGGCGACAGATACGCAGTATTTT.

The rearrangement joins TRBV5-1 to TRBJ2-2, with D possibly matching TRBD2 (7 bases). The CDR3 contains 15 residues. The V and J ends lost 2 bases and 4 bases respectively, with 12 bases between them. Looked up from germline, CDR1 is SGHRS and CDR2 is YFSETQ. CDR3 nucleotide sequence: TGCGCCAGCAGCTTCGGGGGGCCGGGCACCGGGGAGCTGTTTTTT. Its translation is CASSFGGPGTGELFF.

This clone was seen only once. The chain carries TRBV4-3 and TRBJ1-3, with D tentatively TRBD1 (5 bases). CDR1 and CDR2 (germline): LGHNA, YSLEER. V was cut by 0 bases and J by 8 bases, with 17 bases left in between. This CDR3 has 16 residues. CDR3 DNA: TGCGCCAGCAGCCAAGATGGGGGGTTCAAGCTCGACACCATATATTTT. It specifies CASSQDGGFKLDTIYF.

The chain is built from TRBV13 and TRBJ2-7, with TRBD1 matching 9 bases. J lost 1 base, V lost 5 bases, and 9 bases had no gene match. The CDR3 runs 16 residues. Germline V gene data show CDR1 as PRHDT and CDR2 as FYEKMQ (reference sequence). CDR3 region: CASSPDRDRASYEQYF. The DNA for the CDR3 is TGTGCCAGCAGCCCAGATAGGGACAGGGCGTCCTACGAGCAGTACTTC.

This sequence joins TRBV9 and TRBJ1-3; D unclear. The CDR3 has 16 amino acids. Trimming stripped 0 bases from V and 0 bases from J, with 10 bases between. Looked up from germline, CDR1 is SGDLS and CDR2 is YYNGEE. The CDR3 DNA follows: TGTGCCAGCAGCGTAGTGGAGGCGCTCTCTGGAAACACCATATATTTT. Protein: CASSVVEALSGNTIYF.

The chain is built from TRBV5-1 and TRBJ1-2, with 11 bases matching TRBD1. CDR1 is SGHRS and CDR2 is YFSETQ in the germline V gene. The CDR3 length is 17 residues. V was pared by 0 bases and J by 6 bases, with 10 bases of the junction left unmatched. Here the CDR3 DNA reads TGCGCCAGCAGCTTGGCCCTAATTGGACAGGGGGCGAATGGCTACACCTTC. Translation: CASSLALIGQGANGYTF.

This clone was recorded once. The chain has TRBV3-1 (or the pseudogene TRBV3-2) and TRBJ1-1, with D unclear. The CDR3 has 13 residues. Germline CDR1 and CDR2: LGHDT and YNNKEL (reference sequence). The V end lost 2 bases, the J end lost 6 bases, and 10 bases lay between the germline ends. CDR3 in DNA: TGTGCCAGCAGCCAAACGGGGTTCCCTGAAGCTTTCTTT. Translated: CASSQTGFPEAFF.

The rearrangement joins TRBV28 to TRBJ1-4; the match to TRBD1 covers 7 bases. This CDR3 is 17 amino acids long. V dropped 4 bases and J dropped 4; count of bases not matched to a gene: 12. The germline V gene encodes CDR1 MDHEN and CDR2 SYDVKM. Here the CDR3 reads CASSSYEGARFNEKLFF. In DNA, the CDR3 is TGTGCCAGCAGTTCATATGAGGGGGCTCGGTTTAATGAAAAACTGTTTTTT.

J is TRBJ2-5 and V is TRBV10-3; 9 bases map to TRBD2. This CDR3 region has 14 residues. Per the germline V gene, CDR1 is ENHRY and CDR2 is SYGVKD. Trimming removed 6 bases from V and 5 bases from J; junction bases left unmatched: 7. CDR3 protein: CAISGTSFSETQYF. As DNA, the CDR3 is TGTGCCATCAGCGGGACTAGCTTTTCGGAGACCCAGTACTTC.

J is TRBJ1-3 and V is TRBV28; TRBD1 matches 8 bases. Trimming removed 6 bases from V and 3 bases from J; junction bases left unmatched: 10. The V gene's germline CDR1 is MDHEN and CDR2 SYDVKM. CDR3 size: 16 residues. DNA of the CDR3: TGTGCCAGCAGAGAAGACAGGGGAAGCTATGGAAACACCATATATTTT. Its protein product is CASREDRGSYGNTIYF.

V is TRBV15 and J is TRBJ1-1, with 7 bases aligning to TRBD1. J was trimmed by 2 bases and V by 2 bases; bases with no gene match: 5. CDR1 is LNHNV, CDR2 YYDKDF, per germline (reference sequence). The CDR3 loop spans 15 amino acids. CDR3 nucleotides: TGTGCCACCAGCAGAATGGGACAGCCTAACACTGAAGCTTTCTTT. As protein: CATSRMGQPNTEAFF.

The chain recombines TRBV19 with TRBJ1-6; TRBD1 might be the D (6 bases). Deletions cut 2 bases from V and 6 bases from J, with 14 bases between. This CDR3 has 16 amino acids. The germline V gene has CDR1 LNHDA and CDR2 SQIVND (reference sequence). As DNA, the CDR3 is TGTGCCAGTAGTATAATAGGGGGACGTGGTAATTCACCCCTCCACTTT. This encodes CASSIIGGRGNSPLHF.

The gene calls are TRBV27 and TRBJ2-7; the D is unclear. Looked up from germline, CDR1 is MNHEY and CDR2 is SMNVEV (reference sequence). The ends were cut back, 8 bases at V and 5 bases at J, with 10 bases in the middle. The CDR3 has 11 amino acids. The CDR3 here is CASSSLDEQYF. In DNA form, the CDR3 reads TGTGCCAGCTCGAGCCTGGACGAGCAGTACTTC.

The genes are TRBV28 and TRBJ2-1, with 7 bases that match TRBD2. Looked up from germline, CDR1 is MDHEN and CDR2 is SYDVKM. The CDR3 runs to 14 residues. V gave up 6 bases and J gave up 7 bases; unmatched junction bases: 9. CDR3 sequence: CASSPERGMNEQFF. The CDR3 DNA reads TGTGCCAGCAGCCCCGAGCGGGGTATGAATGAGCAGTTCTTC.

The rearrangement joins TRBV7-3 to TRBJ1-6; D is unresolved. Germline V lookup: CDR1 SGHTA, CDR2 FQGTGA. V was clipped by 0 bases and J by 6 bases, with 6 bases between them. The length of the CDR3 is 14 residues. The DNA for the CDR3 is TGTGCCAGCAGCTTAACCAGGCCTAATTCACCCCTCCACTTT. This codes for CASSLTRPNSPLHF.

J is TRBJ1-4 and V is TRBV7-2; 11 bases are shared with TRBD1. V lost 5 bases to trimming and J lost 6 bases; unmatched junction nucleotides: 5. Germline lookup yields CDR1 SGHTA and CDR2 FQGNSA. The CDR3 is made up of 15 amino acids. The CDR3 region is CASSPRDRGDEKLFF. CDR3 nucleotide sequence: TGTGCCAGCAGCCCCCGGGACAGGGGGGATGAAAAACTGTTTTTT.

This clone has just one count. The CDR3 coding sequence is TGCGCCAGCAGTCGAGGGCTAGCGGGGTGGAATGAGCAGTTCTTC. Translating it yields CASSRGLAGWNEQFF. The chain is built from TRBV4-3 and TRBJ2-1; TRBD2 agrees at 9 bases. The CDR3 is 15 residues long. V lost 6 bases to trimming and J lost 7 bases; unmatched junction nucleotides: 10. Per germline, CDR1 LGHNA and CDR2 YSLEER.

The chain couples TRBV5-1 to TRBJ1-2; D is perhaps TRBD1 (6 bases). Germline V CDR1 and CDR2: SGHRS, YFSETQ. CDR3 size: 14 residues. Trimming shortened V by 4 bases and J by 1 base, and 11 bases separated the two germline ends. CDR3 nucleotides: TGCGCCAGCAGCCAAGGGGGGGGTAACTATGGCTACACCTTC. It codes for CASSQGGGNYGYTF.

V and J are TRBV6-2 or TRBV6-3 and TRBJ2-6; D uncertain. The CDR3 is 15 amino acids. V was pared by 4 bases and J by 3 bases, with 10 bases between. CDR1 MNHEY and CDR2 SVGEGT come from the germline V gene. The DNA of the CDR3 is TGTGCCAGCAGTTCCCTCGGGTATGGGGCCAACGTCCTGACTTTC. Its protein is CASSSLGYGANVLTF.

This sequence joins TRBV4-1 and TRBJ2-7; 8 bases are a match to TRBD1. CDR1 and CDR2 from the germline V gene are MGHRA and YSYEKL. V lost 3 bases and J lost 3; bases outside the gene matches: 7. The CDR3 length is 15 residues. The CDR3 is CASSHLPGQDYEQYF. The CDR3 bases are TGCGCCAGCAGCCACCTACCGGGACAGGACTACGAGCAGTACTTC.